This is a list of T cell receptor beta chains from one sample in a study of OX40 agonist ivuxolimab in advanced cancers. The data were produced by immunoSEQ multiplex PCR, yet TCRdb's version contains in-frame clones alone and is incomplete. The sample carries more than 50,000 clones, more than 70% recorded once. Specimen: CD4+ or CD8+ T cells sorted from blood, collected in a trial of the OX40 agonist ivuxolimab. Every receptor here comes from an adult with an advanced solid tumor such as melanoma, head and neck, liver or kidney cancer. Each CDR3 is given with its conserved first and last residue. A D gene is named only where the DNA matches it firmly. Clone size is shown for a subset of rows, as once, few, many or a class of expanded clone.

abundance	v_gene	d_gene	j_gene	CDR3nt	CDR3aa
-	TRBV5-4	-	TRBJ1-1	TGTGCCAGCAGCTTTGAAGGGAACACTGAAGCTTTCTTT	CASSFEGNTEAFF
few	TRBV18	-	TRBJ2-1	TGTGCCAGCTCACCACCGTCTAGCGCCTCGAGCTCCTACAATGAGCAGTTCTTC	CASSPPSSASSSYNEQFF
-	TRBV4-3	-	TRBJ2-1	TGCGCCAGCAGCCAAATTTCCCACATGCCCAATGAGCAGTTCTTC	CASSQISHMPNEQFF
few	TRBV7-9	TRBD2	TRBJ2-4	TGTGCCAGCAGACCCTCTAGCGGGCTTATTCAGTACTTC	CASRPSSGLIQYF
-	TRBV28	TRBD2	TRBJ2-1	TGTGCCAGCAGTTGGACTAGCGGGAGGCGGAATGAGCAGTTCTTC	CASSWTSGRRNEQFF
-	TRBV7-9	TRBD1	TRBJ1-1	TGTGCCAGCAGCTGGACAGGGGTGACTGAAGCTTTCTTT	CASSWTGVTEAFF
-	TRBV7-9	TRBD1	TRBJ1-5	TGTGCCAGCAGCTTAGCTACCGGGACAGGGGACCAGCCCCAGCATTTT	CASSLATGTGDQPQHF
-	TRBV6-5	-	TRBJ1-5	TGTGCCAGTAAGTGGGGGGCTAATCAGCCCCAGCATTTT	CASKWGANQPQHF
-	TRBV7-9	TRBD1	TRBJ1-2	TGTGCCAGCTCCAGACAGGGTTCATACTATGGCTACACCTTC	CASSRQGSYYGYTF
-	TRBV5-1	TRBD2	TRBJ2-3	TGCGCCAGCAGTAGCGGGGGAGGCACAGATACGCAGTATTTT	CASSSGGGTDTQYF
few	TRBV2	-	TRBJ1-5	TGTGCCAGCACTCCCTCGGGCGTCGCTGAGCCCCAGCATTTT	CASTPSGVAEPQHF
-	TRBV4-1	-	TRBJ2-1	TGCGCCAGCAGCCCGGGAGTTTTCAATGAGCAGTTCTTC	CASSPGVFNEQFF
-	TRBV6-1	-	TRBJ2-7	TGTGCCAGCAGTGGGGTGGGTAGAGGGGTGAATCCCTACGAGCAGTACTTC	CASSGVGRGVNPYEQYF
-	TRBV18	TRBD1	TRBJ2-1	TGTGCCAGCTCCCCGGGACAGGGGCTATCTGAGCAGTTCTTC	CASSPGQGLSEQFF
-	TRBV19	TRBD1	TRBJ1-1	TGTGCCAGTAGTATAGCTTCGGGACAGAAGAACACTGAAGCTTTCTTT	CASSIASGQKNTEAFF
-	TRBV5-1	TRBD2	TRBJ2-2	TGCGCCAGCAGCCGTGGCGGCGGGAGTTTTGGCGGGGAGCTGTTTTTT	CASSRGGGSFGGELFF
-	TRBV10-3	TRBD1	TRBJ2-2	TGTGCCATCAGACCCACGACAGGGGTCGGGGAGCTGTTTTTT	CAIRPTTGVGELFF
-	TRBV9	TRBD1	TRBJ2-7	TGTGCCAGCAGCACACAGGACAGGGGGGAGCTCGAGCAGTACTTC	CASSTQDRGELEQYF
-	TRBV7-2	-	TRBJ1-5	TGTGCCAGCAGCTTAGAAGGTATTAGCAATCAGCCCCAGCATTTT	CASSLEGISNQPQHF
-	TRBV7-2	-	TRBJ2-7	TGTGCCAGCAGCTCTGACAGACTCTCCTACGAGCAGTACTTC	CASSSDRLSYEQYF
-	TRBV5-1	-	TRBJ2-1	TGCGCCAGCAGCTTGGACTCATCCAGCAATGAGCAGTTCTTC	CASSLDSSSNEQFF
once	TRBV7-9	-	TRBJ2-5	TGTGCCAGCAGCTTAGCGCGCCTATCACAAGAGACCCAGTACTTC	CASSLARLSQETQYF
-	TRBV7-2	-	TRBJ2-5	TGTGCCAGCAGCCCCGGGGACCAAGAGACCCAGTACTTC	CASSPGDQETQYF
-	TRBV29-1	-	TRBJ1-1	TGCAGCGTTAGTGACAGTTCGGGAGGGACTGAAGCTTTCTTT	CSVSDSSGGTEAFF
-	TRBV5-1	-	TRBJ1-2	TGCGCCAGCAGCCGAGGACGGGACTTCTATGGCTACACCTTC	CASSRGRDFYGYTF
-	TRBV27	-	TRBJ1-4	TGTGCCAGCAGTCGCCAGGGGTCGCGGGTTGCAACTAATGAAAAACTGTTTTTT	CASSRQGSRVATNEKLFF
-	TRBV5-4	-	TRBJ1-1	TGTGCCAGCAGCTCGGGTGGGATTATAGATGAAGCTTTCTTT	CASSSGGIIDEAFF
-	TRBV28	-	TRBJ2-5	TGTGCCAGCAGTGCCACTATGGAGACCCAGTACTTC	CASSATMETQYF
few	TRBV20-1	-	TRBJ1-5	TGCAGTGCTAGTGATGATCAGCCCCAGCATTTT	CSASDDQPQHF
-	TRBV19	TRBD2	TRBJ2-1	TGTGCCAGTAGTAGCGGGAGAAGCAGCTCCTACAATGAGCAGTTCTTC	CASSSGRSSSYNEQFF
-	TRBV18	-	TRBJ1-5	TGTGCCAGCTCACCCCGGTGGGGTCAGCCCCAGCATTTT	CASSPRWGQPQHF
-	TRBV28	-	TRBJ1-5	TGTGCCAGCAGTTACCCGGACAAGCGAAGCAATCAGCCCCAGCATTTT	CASSYPDKRSNQPQHF
-	TRBV5-1	-	TRBJ2-5	TGCGCCAGCAGCTTGGCAGGGGCGCAAGAGACCCAGTACTTC	CASSLAGAQETQYF
-	TRBV18	-	TRBJ2-7	TGTGCCAGCTCACCACAGGTCGGGGGCGAGCAGTACTTC	CASSPQVGGEQYF
-	TRBV27	-	TRBJ1-2	TGTGCCAGCAGTTTGGGAGGGCCCTATGGCTACACCTTC	CASSLGGPYGYTF
-	TRBV20-1	-	TRBJ1-1	TGCAGTGCTAAGGTCAGGGAAGCTTTCTTT	CSAKVREAFF
-	TRBV6-1	-	TRBJ2-7	TGTGCCAGCCTACGGGAGCAGTACTTC	CASLREQYF
-	TRBV6-1	-	TRBJ1-2	TGTGCCAGCAGTGATCCGGCCCGCTATGGCTACACCTTC	CASSDPARYGYTF
-	TRBV5-1	-	TRBJ2-2	TGCGCCAGCAGCTTGGTACTGGCGGCAGGCGGGACCGGGGAGCTGTTTTTT	CASSLVLAAGGTGELFF
once	TRBV5-4	-	TRBJ1-1	TGTGCCAGCAGAACGGACAGCCTAAACACTGAAGCTTTCTTT	CASRTDSLNTEAFF
-	TRBV5-4	TRBD1	TRBJ1-4	TGTGCCAGCAGCTTGAAGGGACAGGGGGCAGCTAATGAAAAACTGTTTTTT	CASSLKGQGAANEKLFF
-	TRBV6-5	TRBD1	TRBJ1-3	TGTGCCAGCAGTTGGCACAGGGGGCAGAACACCATATATTTT	CASSWHRGQNTIYF
-	TRBV5-1	-	TRBJ1-3	TGCGCCAGCAGCTTGGCTGGTTCCTCTGGAAACACCATATATTTT	CASSLAGSSGNTIYF
-	TRBV7-2	-	TRBJ1-5	TGTGCCAGCGGACCAGTCCCCCGAGGGAAGCCCCAGCATTTT	CASGPVPRGKPQHF
-	TRBV5-1	-	TRBJ1-2	TGCGCCAGCAGCTTGGAGGGATTCTATGGCTACACCTTC	CASSLEGFYGYTF
-	TRBV27	-	TRBJ2-6	TGTGCCAGCACCAGGGTAAGGACTGGGGCCAACGTCCTGACTTTC	CASTRVRTGANVLTF
-	TRBV5-4	TRBD2	TRBJ2-7	TGTGCCAGCAGCTTGGGGGGTGGTGGACTAGCCTACGAGCAGTACTTC	CASSLGGGGLAYEQYF
-	TRBV14	-	TRBJ1-1	TGTGCCAGCAGCCAAGGTGGTCGGGCGAGCGCTGAAGCTTTCTTT	CASSQGGRASAEAFF
-	TRBV10-2	-	TRBJ1-1	TGCGCCAGCAACGACCCTGAAGGGGGTGAAGCTTTCTTT	CASNDPEGGEAFF
-	TRBV5-1	-	TRBJ2-1	TGCGCCAGCAGCTTGGCGAATGAGCAGTTCTTC	CASSLANEQFF
-	TRBV7-2	-	TRBJ1-1	TGTGCCAGCAGCTTTTGGTCGCAGGCCACTGAAGCTTTCTTT	CASSFWSQATEAFF
-	TRBV4-3	-	TRBJ2-1	TGCGCCAGCAGCCAAGAGGCAGGAAATGAGCAGTTCTTC	CASSQEAGNEQFF
-	TRBV6-1	-	TRBJ2-2	TGTGCCAGCAGTGCCCATAGCGGAATCACCGGGGAGCTGTTTTTT	CASSAHSGITGELFF
-	TRBV19	-	TRBJ1-5	TGTGCCAGTAAGGGGGGGGGCAATCAGCCCCAGCATTTT	CASKGGGNQPQHF
once	TRBV11-2	-	TRBJ1-6	TGTGCCAGCAGCTCCAGGGGAGAACTCGGCCATAATTCACCCCTCCACTTT	CASSSRGELGHNSPLHF